This TCR beta chain was obtained from a study of cytomegalovirus exposure and HLA in healthy donors. The PCR had 60 Vbeta and 13 Jbeta primers. Sequencing used immunoSEQ multiplex PCR; TCRdb keeps in-frame clones, though not all of them. The sample gives about 140,000 clones, around three quarters of which show up once; around 3% is in the top ten. In this sample, this clone turned up once. From germline, CDR1 is MDHEN and CDR2 SYDVKM. The CDR3 sequence is 14 residues long. With 5 bases clipped from V and 1 base from J, the junction kept 4 bases outside the gene matches. This TCR was recovered from a man in his forties in good health and CMV-seronegative. The chain uses TRBV28 and TRBJ2-5; 7 bases are shared with TRBD2. Material for sequencing was PBMCs. DNA of the CDR3: TGTGCCAGCAGTCCCCCGGGAGGCCAAGAGACCCAGTACTTC. Residues: CASSPPGGQETQYF.